Below are 7 T cell receptor beta chains sequenced from a single sample in a study of T cell repertoires in cytomegalovirus infection. TCRdb reprocessed the reads via MiXCR and lists one record per CDR3 protein. Here the sample spans about 310,000 distinct CDR3 sequences, about a tenth being singletons. Sample: PBMCs. All receptors derive from a human donor in good health (CMV status not recorded). Some clones in this sample may be carry-over from other donors' samples.

This clonotype was detected ten times or more. CDR3 DNA sequence: TGTGCCATCAGTGACCGGGACAGGGTCGTTGATGAGCAGTTCTTC. It encodes CAISDRDRVVDEQFF. The chain recombines TRBV10-3 with TRBJ2-1; 9 bases match TRBD1. The CDR3 extends over 15 amino acids. Germline assignment: CDR1 ENHRY and CDR2 SYGVKD. Trimming removed 3 bases from V and 8 bases from J; junction bases left unmatched: 8.

This clonotype was detected ten times or more. V usage is TRBV7-9 and J usage is TRBJ1-5; 9 bases agree with TRBD1. This CDR3 has 16 residues. Germline V gene lookup returns CDR1 SEHNR and CDR2 FQNEAQ (reference sequence). After removal of 3 bases from V and 2 bases from J, the junction contained 5 bases not matched to a gene. The CDR3 region is CASSLGQGFRNQPQHF. The DNA of the CDR3 is TGTGCCAGCAGCTTGGGACAGGGTTTCCGCAATCAGCCCCAGCATTTT.

This clonotype was seen ten or more times. The V gene is TRBV7-9, the J gene TRBJ1-1; TRBD1 matches at 8 bases. J was trimmed by 6 bases and V by 5 bases; bases with no gene match: 11. The CDR3 totals 15 residues. Germline CDR1 and CDR2: SEHNR and FQNEAQ (reference sequence). CDR3 coding DNA: TGTGCCAGCAGCAGAGTTACAGGGGGAACTGCTGAAGCTTTCTTT. Amino acids: CASSRVTGGTAEAFF.

This clonotype has ten or more counts. The genes are TRBV20-1 and TRBJ2-3; no reliable D call. This CDR3 has 12 residues. Trimming left V 3 bases short and J 2 bases short, with 6 bases between. Germline CDR1 and CDR2: DFQATT and SNEGSKA (reference sequence). The CDR3, as DNA: TGCAGTGCTAGGGCTTCCACAGATACGCAGTATTTT. As protein: CSARASTDTQYF.

The chain recombines TRBV20-1 with TRBJ1-1, with a weak D call TRBD1 (5 bases). Germline V CDR1 and CDR2: DFQATT, SNEGSKA (reference sequence). Deletions cut 1 base from V and 7 bases from J, with 13 bases between. The CDR3 is 13 residues long. The CDR3 nucleotides read TGCAGTGCTAGAGGGGGCGGTAGTATTGAAGCTTTCTTT. It specifies CSARGGGSIEAFF.

This clonotype was recorded at least ten times. This chain links TRBV6-6 with TRBJ1-5; 9 bases align to TRBD1. Germline-derived CDR1 and CDR2 are MNHNY and SVGAGI (reference sequence). The CDR3 runs to 13 residues. V shed 7 bases, J shed 3 bases, and the junction held 1 base outside the gene matches. CDR3 DNA: TGTGCCAGCAACAGGGGGCCCAATCAGCCCCAGCATTTT. As protein: CASNRGPNQPQHF.

This clonotype was seen repeatedly, ten times or more. The chain carries TRBV7-2 and TRBJ2-5, with 8 bases aligning to TRBD2. The V gene end was trimmed by 5 bases and the J gene end by 1 base; junction bases not matched to a gene: 9. The germline V gene has CDR1 SGHTA and CDR2 FQGNSA. CDR3 length equals 16 residues. The CDR3 bases are TGTGCCAGCAGCCCACTCCTAGCGGGCCCCCAAGAGACCCAGTACTTC. Encoded protein: CASSPLLAGPQETQYF.